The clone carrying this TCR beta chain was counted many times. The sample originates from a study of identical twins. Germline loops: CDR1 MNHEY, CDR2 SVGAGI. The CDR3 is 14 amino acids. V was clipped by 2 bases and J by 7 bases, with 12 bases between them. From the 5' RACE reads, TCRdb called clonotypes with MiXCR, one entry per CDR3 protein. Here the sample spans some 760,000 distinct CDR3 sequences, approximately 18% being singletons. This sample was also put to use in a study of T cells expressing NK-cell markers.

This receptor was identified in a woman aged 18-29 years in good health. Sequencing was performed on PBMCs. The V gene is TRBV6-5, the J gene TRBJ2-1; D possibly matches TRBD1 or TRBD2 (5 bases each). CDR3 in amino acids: CASSYRRGGNEQFF. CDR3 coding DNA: TGTGCCAGCAGTTACCGACGGGGCGGAAATGAGCAGTTCTTC.